Following are 32 T cell receptor beta chains from one sample sequenced in a study of blood T cell repertoires in COVID-19. Data came from immunoSEQ multiplex PCR; TCRdb stores just in-frame clones and leaves some out. The sample yields about 39,000 clones, 65% to 90% seen once. Source material: peripheral blood. Receptor source: a man aged 35 to 55 with active COVID-19.

The chain recombines TRBV12-3 or TRBV12-4 with TRBJ2-7, with TRBD1 matching 7 bases. The CDR3 runs to 13 residues. The V and J ends lost 5 bases and 3 bases, in that order; junction bases with no gene match: 4. CDR3 nucleotide sequence: TGTGCCAGCAGTAAGGGGGCGTACTACGAGCAGTACTTC. Translated: CASSKGAYYEQYF.

The chain carries TRBV2 and TRBJ2-7; the D gene is possibly TRBD2 (6 bases). Germline lookup yields CDR1 SNHLY and CDR2 FYNNEI. Between the trimmed V and J ends, which lost 6 bases and 4 bases, there was a span of 10 bases. The CDR3 totals 12 residues. The CDR3 reads CASSGSRYEQYF. As DNA, the CDR3 is TGTGCCAGCAGCGGGAGCCGATACGAGCAGTACTTC.

This chain joins TRBV24-1 and TRBJ2-1; possibly TRBD2 for D (6 bases). Germline V gives CDR1 KGHDR, CDR2 SFDVKD. V was pared by 3 bases and J by 4 bases, with 12 bases between. This CDR3 region has 15 residues. In DNA, the CDR3 is TGTGCCACCAGTGATCGAACAGGACTATACAATGAGCAGTTCTTC. Translated, it gives CATSDRTGLYNEQFF.

This chain connects TRBV15 to TRBJ2-7; weak D call: TRBD2 (5 bases). CDR1 is LNHNV and CDR2 is YYDKDF in the germline V gene (reference sequence). The germline V and J ends were trimmed by 0 bases and 2 bases, with 8 bases remaining between them. The CDR3 covers 14 residues. CDR3 in amino acids: CATSREGAAYEQYF. CDR3 in DNA: TGTGCCACCAGCAGAGAGGGAGCTGCCTACGAGCAGTACTTC. Drawing the rest from reference TRBV15 and TRBJ2-7, the complete variable domain is DAMVIQNPRYQVTQFGKPVTLSCSQTLNHNVMYWYQQKSSQAPKLLFHYYDKDFNNEADTPDNFQSRRPNTSFCFLDIRSPGLGDTAMYLCATSREGAAYEQYFGPGTRLTVT.

This rearrangement joins TRBV27 to TRBJ2-7, with a weak D call TRBD1 (6 bases). Germline V gene sequence: CDR1 MNHEY, CDR2 SMNVEV (reference sequence). This CDR3 spans 14 amino acids. V lost 6 bases to trimming and J lost 3 bases, with 15 bases between them. CDR3 loop: CASRQGIGLYEQYF. Here the CDR3 DNA reads TGTGCCAGCAGACAGGGTATTGGACTCTACGAGCAGTACTTC.

The rearrangement uses TRBV18 and TRBJ2-1; no firm D call. This CDR3 spans 15 amino acids. V was clipped by 0 bases and J by 4 bases, with 10 bases between them. From germline, CDR1 is KGHSH and CDR2 LQKENI. CDR3 protein: CASSPPITEYNEQFF. CDR3 in DNA: TGTGCCAGCTCACCACCGATTACGGAGTACAATGAGCAGTTCTTC.

The V and J genes are TRBV27 and TRBJ2-1; the D is unclear. This CDR3 is built from 17 residues. V was clipped by 5 bases and J by 0 bases, with 17 bases between them. Germline CDR1 is MNHEY and CDR2 is SMNVEV (reference sequence). DNA for the CDR3: TGTGCCAGCAGTACCCTCGGCGGAAGGAGCTCCTACAATGAGCAGTTCTTC. It specifies CASSTLGGRSSYNEQFF.

V usage is TRBV7-8 and J usage is TRBJ2-7, with D possibly TRBD1 on 6 matching bases. CDR3 size: 14 residues. Trimming took 3 bases from V and 0 from J, leaving 9 bases between them. CDR1 is SGHVS and CDR2 is FQNEAQ in the germline V gene. DNA of the CDR3: TGTGCCAGCAGCTTCGACAGGAGCTCCTACGAGCAGTACTTC. Protein sequence: CASSFDRSSYEQYF.

V usage is TRBV19 and J usage is TRBJ2-6; D might be TRBD2 (6 bases). Germline loops: CDR1 LNHDA, CDR2 SQIVND (reference sequence). This CDR3 has 17 residues. The V end lost 3 bases, the J end lost 0 bases, and 12 bases lay between the germline ends. The CDR3 bases are TGTGCCAGTAGTATGCGGGACGGAACCTCTGGGGCCAACGTCCTGACTTTC. Amino acid sequence: CASSMRDGTSGANVLTF.

This chain connects TRBV30 to TRBJ2-1, with no clear D. In germline, CDR1 is GTSNPN, CDR2 SVGIG (reference sequence). Trimming removed 4 bases at V and 2 bases at J, with 15 bases between. The CDR3 contains 15 residues. The CDR3 region has the DNA TGTGCCTGGACCCTACCGTCCCGCCCCTACAATGAGCAGTTCTTC. It translates to CAWTLPSRPYNEQFF.

V gene TRBV7-3 combines with J gene TRBJ1-1; D unclear. The germline V gene encodes CDR1 SGHTA and CDR2 FQGTGA. The CDR3 spans 14 residues. The ends were cut back, 2 bases at V and 1 base at J, with 8 bases in the middle. As DNA, the CDR3 is TGTGCCAGCAGCTTATCAGTGTCGAACACTGAAGCTTTCTTT. Translating gives CASSLSVSNTEAFF.

This sequence joins TRBV5-3 and TRBJ1-1; no definite D call. Being an ORF, TRBV5-3 has a function that is uncertain. Deletions cut 4 bases from V and 0 bases from J, with 28 bases between. The CDR3 has 20 amino acids. CDR3 DNA: TGTGCCAGAAGCCTGGCCCCCCCCCGACGGAGCTACCTTATGAACACTGAAGCTTTCTTT. Translated, it gives CARSLAPPRRSYLMNTEAFF.

This rearrangement joins TRBV10-1 to TRBJ2-7; 7 bases agree with TRBD2. This CDR3 comprises 14 residues. V lost 4 bases and J lost 4; bases outside the gene matches: 7. CDR1 WNHNN and CDR2 SYGVQD come from the germline V gene (reference sequence). Written as DNA, the CDR3 is TGCGCCAGCAGTGCCGCTCTCGGGGGGTACGAGCAGTACTTC. This translates into CASSAALGGYEQYF.

The CDR3: CASSEGAGRAEAFF. The CDR3, as DNA: TGTGCCAGCAGCGAGGGGGCGGGGCGGGCTGAAGCTTTCTTT. The chain combines TRBV6-2 or TRBV6-3 with TRBJ1-1; 7 bases map to TRBD1. The germline CDR1 and CDR2 sequences are MNHEY and SVGEGT. The trim removed 6 bases at V and 6 bases at J, leaving 10 bases unmatched. This CDR3 has 14 amino acids.

This chain joins TRBV10-2 and TRBJ1-6, with 8 bases matching TRBD1. Germline CDR1 and CDR2: WSHSY and SAAADI. This CDR3 region has 14 residues. V shed 6 bases and J 10 bases; nucleotides not matched to a gene: 8. CDR3 bases: TGCGCCAGCAGACCGACAGGGGCGCAATCACCCCTCCACTTT. It encodes CASRPTGAQSPLHF.

The chain links TRBV30 to TRBJ2-1; D is possibly TRBD1 (6 bases). Trimming cost V 4 bases and J 3 bases, with 16 bases left between them. Looked up from germline, CDR1 is GTSNPN and CDR2 is SVGIG (reference sequence). This CDR3 comprises 15 residues. CDR3: CAWTRTATIYNEQFF. CDR3 coding DNA: TGTGCCTGGACCCGGACAGCGACCATCTACAATGAGCAGTTCTTC.

The chain uses TRBV18 and TRBJ2-2, with TRBD1 matching 10 bases. This CDR3 is 16 amino acids long. Germline CDR1 KGHSH, CDR2 LQKENI. V trimming: 4 bases; J trimming: 7 bases; junction bases outside the gene matches: 9. The CDR3 sequence is CASSQRQGAHDGELFF. CDR3 in DNA: TGTGCCAGCTCACAACGACAGGGGGCGCATGACGGGGAGCTGTTTTTT. The full variable domain, in which reference TRBV18 and TRBJ2-2 provide the parts outside the CDR3, is NAGVMQNPRHLVRRRGQEARLRCSPMKGHSHVYWYRQLPEEGLKFMVYLQKENIIDESGMPKERFSAEFPKEGPSILRIQQVVRGDSAAYFCASSQRQGAHDGELFFGEGSRLTVL.

By share, this clone counts as medium-sized. V usage is TRBV7-2 and J usage is TRBJ2-1; TRBD1 matches 8 bases. Germline loops: CDR1 SGHTA, CDR2 FQGNSA. The V segment lost 1 base and the J segment 4 bases; nucleotides outside the gene matches: 3. The CDR3 loop spans 15 amino acids. The DNA of the CDR3 is TGTGCCAGCAGCTTAGTGGGGACAGGTTACAATGAGCAGTTCTTC. It specifies CASSLVGTGYNEQFF.

J is TRBJ2-6 and V is TRBV19; perhaps TRBD2 as D (6 bases). The CDR3 totals 18 residues. With 1 base removed from V and 0 bases from J, the gap between germline ends came to 13 bases. Germline CDR1 LNHDA, CDR2 SQIVND (reference sequence). This CDR3 reads CASSIVGTGSSGANVLTF. CDR3 coding DNA: TGTGCCAGTAGTATAGTGGGGACTGGTTCCTCTGGGGCCAACGTCCTGACTTTC.

The CDR3 DNA is TGTGCCAGCAGTCCTGGCGGAACCTCCCCCTACGAGCAGTACTTC. It encodes CASSPGGTSPYEQYF. V gene TRBV27 combines with J gene TRBJ2-7; D uncertain. With 5 bases removed from V and 2 bases from J, the gap between germline ends came to 16 bases. The CDR3 totals 15 residues. From germline, CDR1 is MNHEY and CDR2 SMNVEV (reference sequence).

This rearrangement joins TRBV6-5 to TRBJ1-1, with 8 positions matching TRBD1. CDR1 MNHEY and CDR2 SVGAGI come from the germline V gene. The CDR3 is made up of 13 amino acids. V gave up 4 bases and J gave up 8 bases; unmatched junction bases: 6. DNA of the CDR3: TGTGCCAGCAGTTCCAGGACAGGGCCAGAAGCTTTCTTT. The encoded protein is CASSSRTGPEAFF.

The genes are TRBV5-1 and TRBJ1-6, with D perhaps matching TRBD1 (5 bases). The CDR3 is made up of 15 amino acids. Trimming pared 3 bases from V and 4 bases from J, leaving 11 bases between. Germline CDR1 reads SGHRS; CDR2 reads YFSETQ. The CDR3 nucleotides read TGCGCCAGCAGCTCGGACACCCCTTATAATTCACCCCTCCACTTT. The encoded protein is CASSSDTPYNSPLHF.

The J gene is TRBJ2-3, the V gene TRBV3-1 (or the pseudogene TRBV3-2), with 10 bases identical to TRBD2. The germline V gene has CDR1 LGHDT and CDR2 YNNKEL (reference sequence). This CDR3 comprises 15 residues. Trimming took 2 bases from V and 1 from J; bases not matched to a gene: 0. CDR3 residues: CASSQLAGGTDTQYF. The CDR3 DNA reads TGTGCCAGCAGCCAACTAGCGGGAGGCACAGATACGCAGTATTTT.

The rearrangement uses TRBV5-1 and TRBJ2-3; possibly TRBD2 for D (6 bases). Germline V gene lookup returns CDR1 SGHRS and CDR2 YFSETQ. V dropped 1 base and J dropped 0 bases, with 12 bases sitting between them. The CDR3 length is 16 residues. DNA of the CDR3: TGCGCCAGCAGCTTGTGGCTAGCGAGTAGCACAGATACGCAGTATTTT. Protein sequence: CASSLWLASSTDTQYF.

This chain links TRBV6-4 with TRBJ2-6; D uncertain. V shed 4 bases and J shed 4 bases, with 11 bases lying between them. The CDR3 contains 15 residues. Germline values: CDR1 MRHNA, CDR2 SNTAGT. The CDR3 region has the DNA TGTGCCAGCAGTGGAAGCCACGAGGGGGCCAACGTCCTGACTTTC. It encodes CASSGSHEGANVLTF.

The CDR3, as DNA: TGTGCCAGCAGTTTACTAGCGGGAGGTCCCGACGAGCAGTACTTC. Encoded protein: CASSLLAGGPDEQYF. The rearrangement links TRBV28 to TRBJ2-7; TRBD2 matches at 11 bases. Germline V CDR1 and CDR2: MDHEN, SYDVKM. CDR3 size: 15 residues. J gave up 5 bases and V 2 bases, and 5 bases lay outside the gene matches.

This clone is a singleton in its sample. The chain links TRBV5-6 to TRBJ2-7; TRBD2 aligns across 7 bases. Trimming took 4 bases from V and 3 from J; bases not matched to a gene: 7. This CDR3 is 14 amino acids long. Germline values: CDR1 SGHDT, CDR2 YYEEEE. The CDR3 sequence: CASSRRRGVYEQYF. The CDR3 DNA is TGTGCCAGCAGCAGAAGACGGGGGGTCTACGAGCAGTACTTC.

The J gene is TRBJ1-3, the V gene TRBV27, with 12 bases fitting TRBD1. Per germline, CDR1 MNHEY and CDR2 SMNVEV (reference sequence). The CDR3 runs 15 residues. V gave up 6 bases and J gave up 3 bases; unmatched junction bases: 3. The CDR3 bases are TGTGCCAGCAGGGGACAGGGGGCGCGTGGAAACACCATATATTTT. This sequence encodes CASRGQGARGNTIYF.

V is TRBV5-1 and J is TRBJ1-5; TRBD1 matches 8 bases. This CDR3 is built from 15 residues. Germline lookup yields CDR1 SGHRS and CDR2 YFSETQ. J was trimmed by 6 bases and V by 3 bases; bases with no gene match: 8. The CDR3 spells CASSWAGGAGQPQHF. The CDR3 DNA follows: TGCGCCAGCAGCTGGGCAGGGGGCGCGGGTCAGCCCCAGCATTTT.

The chain is built from TRBV11-2 and TRBJ1-5, with D unresolved. The CDR3 consists of 16 residues. The germline CDR1 and CDR2 sequences are SGHAT and FQNNGV. Trimming shortened V by 3 bases and J by 0 bases, and 12 bases separated the two germline ends. The CDR3: CASSFGPQNSNQPQHF. CDR3 nucleotide sequence: TGTGCCAGCAGCTTCGGCCCACAGAATAGCAATCAGCCCCAGCATTTT.

The rearrangement links TRBV5-1 to TRBJ2-2, with D tentatively TRBD1 (6 bases). The germline CDR1 and CDR2 sequences are SGHRS and YFSETQ. The CDR3 totals 16 residues. Trimming left V 3 bases short and J 1 base short, with 13 bases between. CDR3 nucleotides: TGCGCCAGCAGCTCTCTAGTGACAGGGAACACCGGGGAGCTGTTTTTT. This encodes CASSSLVTGNTGELFF.

The chain combines TRBV7-2 with TRBJ2-3; a possible D gene is TRBD2 (6 bases). The CDR3 runs to 14 residues. Per germline, CDR1 SGHTA and CDR2 FQGNSA. Trimming stripped 5 bases from V and 1 base from J, with 10 bases between. The CDR3 DNA follows: TGTGCCAGCAGCCTTTCTAGCGGCACAGATACGCAGTATTTT. Its protein is CASSLSSGTDTQYF.